This T cell receptor beta chain is drawn from a study of technical replicates of blood from a few donors. This table comes from immunoSEQ multiplex PCR, and its TCRdb copy is limited to in-frame clones, with some not included. The sample shows around 85,000 clones, roughly 94% of them seen only once. The receptor was derived from a human donor in good health. Sequenced material: T cells isolated from PBMCs.

The CDR3, as DNA: TGTGCCAGCAGGAACACCGGGACAGTCAATCAGCCCCAGCATTTT. It yields the protein CASRNTGTVNQPQHF. The chain couples TRBV27 to TRBJ1-5, with 7 bases lining up with TRBD1. This CDR3 spans 15 amino acids. Germline lookup yields CDR1 MNHEY and CDR2 SMNVEV (reference sequence). V shed 6 bases and J 3 bases; nucleotides not matched to a gene: 8.